Here is one TCR beta chain with its context. This receptor's antigen is unknown. No per-base quality is available; no much larger clone lies one base away. The germline V gene (reference sequence) specifies SEHNR as CDR1 and FQNEAQ as CDR2. V and J are truncated by 5 bases and 5 bases respectively, leaving an intervening sequence of 15 bases. The cysteine opens and the phenylalanine closes a CDR3 of 14 amino acids. Only the CDR3 DNA is retained, 42 bases long and in frame from the first base. The data stem from a study of blood T cell repertoires in COVID-19 (dated by TCRdb to the early 2020s). Notes on the research overall: Samples from collaborators originated in the United States, Italy and Spain and spanned both the acute and convalescent phases of COVID-19. The prospective study material was composed of cDNA or gDNA derived from T cells, B-cell-depleted T cells, or PBMCs. Subjects who had been exposed to COVID-19, were actively infected with it, or had recovered from it provided the deeply sampled blood TCRbeta repertoires that made up the dataset. The repertoires were made available in a free public database intended to serve as a resource for research on the immune response to SARS-CoV-2. Samples came from the ongoing ImmuneRACE study (first 160 participants) plus 1,254 subjects from 6 global collaborators. Nearly every sample came with metadata listing a de-identified subject ID, COVID-19 status, age in years and sex. Where available, HLA class I and class II types were taken from metadata supplied by the sample provider and were not determined by assay-based typing.

TCRbeta CDR3 regions were amplified from genomic DNA using the immunoSEQ Assay, a bias-controlled multiplex PCR. Under the source paper's analysis protocol: Nucleated cell counts per sample were estimated from amplification of reference gene primers within the assay. To quantify the absolute abundance of each unique TCRbeta CDR3 rearrangement, sequence reads were collapsed and filtered. Productive Simpson clonality was computed per sample as the square root of Simpson's diversity index over productive rearrangements. TCRdb holds this immuneACCESS table with in-frame rearrangements only. Some clones are missing; in checked studies, unresolved V genes explain under half, and the rest has no known cause. The DNA gave D and trimming, while V, J and clone size come from that table. This sample has about 72,000 clones in its table, and 82% of those were observed once. About 7% of the sample goes to the ten largest clones.

Broader findings and caveats from the paper: The amount of clinical and demographic metadata varied by source and participant and was provided uncurated.

Each collaborating institution followed its own protocols to collect whole blood in K2EDTA tubes. For TCRbeta analysis, collaborators shipped samples as frozen whole blood, isolated PBMCs, or DNA extracted from either of those sample types. This receptor was obtained from a man aged 60 to 69 with acute or convalescent COVID-19. Sequencing was done on a sample of peripheral blood. The rearrangement joined TRBV7-9 to TRBJ1-1; tentative D gene TRBD1, with 6 bases matching. In nucleotides, the sequence is TGTGCCAGCAGCATGTTCAGGGGTCGGACTGAAGCTTTCTTT. The resulting protein is CASSMFRGRTEAFF.